Listed here are 4 T cell receptor beta chains from one sample, sequenced in a study of cytomegalovirus exposure and HLA in healthy donors. Researchers ran the PCR with 60 Vbeta and 13 Jbeta primers. Some clones are missing from TCRdb's copy, which holds only in-frame ones; the method was immunoSEQ multiplex PCR. The table records about 220,000 clones, over 80% of them present only once. Sequenced: PBMCs. Receptor source: a boy aged 2 to 10 in good health and CMV-seronegative.

V and J are TRBV11-2 and TRBJ2-5; possible D gene TRBD1, 5 bases. CDR1 and CDR2 from the germline V gene are SGHAT and FQNNGV. The V end lost 4 bases, the J end lost 1 base, and 16 bases lay between the germline ends. There are 16 residues in the CDR3. In DNA form, the CDR3 reads TGTGCCAGCAGCTGGTCCATGACAGACTCCCAAGAGACCCAGTACTTC. Translation: CASSWSMTDSQETQYF.

The chain joins TRBV6-5 to TRBJ1-2; D perhaps matches TRBD1 (5 bases). Germline loops: CDR1 MNHEY, CDR2 SVGAGI. Trimming removed 7 bases at V and 4 bases at J, with 7 bases between. The CDR3 loop spans 11 amino acids. The CDR3 nucleotides are TGTGCCAGCACCCAGGGCTATGGCTACACCTTC. It yields the protein CASTQGYGYTF.

The chain carries TRBV30 and TRBJ2-1; 7 bases agree with TRBD1. Looked up from germline, CDR1 is GTSNPN and CDR2 is SVGIG (reference sequence). The V segment lost 4 bases and the J segment 4 bases; nucleotides outside the gene matches: 7. The CDR3 is made up of 14 amino acids. CDR3 DNA: TGTGCCTGGACCTTCAGGGGGTTTTACAATGAGCAGTTCTTC. It yields the protein CAWTFRGFYNEQFF. Combining the CDR3 with reference TRBV30 and TRBJ2-1 gives the whole variable domain SQTIHQWPATLVQPVGSPLSLECTVEGTSNPNLYWYRQAAGRGLQLLFYSVGIGQISSEVPQNLSASRPQDRQFILSSKKLLLSDSGFYLCAWTFRGFYNEQFFGPGTRLTVL.

To note about this clone: One end of the junction varies from germline; a read error may be responsible. The V and J genes are TRBV7-7 and TRBJ2-1; D is ambiguous. This CDR3 is 13 amino acids long. The germline V gene has CDR1 SSHAT and CDR2 FNYEAQ (reference sequence). CDR3 sequence: CASSLGLDNEQFF. The DNA of the CDR3 is TGTGCTAGCAGCTTAGGCCTAGACAATGAGCAGTTCTTC. Based on the CDR3 plus reference TRBV7-7 and TRBJ2-1, the full variable domain is GAGVSQSPRYKVTKRGQDVTLRCDPISSHATLYWYQQALGQGPEFLTYFNYEAQPDKSGLPSDRFSAERPEGSISTLTIQRTEQRDSAMYRCASSLGLDNEQFFGPGTRLTVL.